Following are 22 T cell receptor beta chains from one sample sequenced in a study of human T cells and chemical hapten exposure. Stated time point: patch test 1, 2 weeks after DPC sensitization. This sample's treatment: therapeutic diphenylcyclopropenone sensitization with weekly scalp DPC. MiXCR, run by TCRdb on the RACE reads, gives a single entry per CDR3 protein. Seen here are around 380,000 distinct CDR3 sequences, about 4.8% observed once, and the top ten hold approximately 2.5%. This material consisted of whole blood, taken in connection with sensitization to the hapten diphenylcyclopropenone (DPC). These receptors all come from a woman aged 50 to 60 with alopecia areata. Some clones in this sample may be carry-over from other donors' samples.

The chain recombines TRBV2 with TRBJ1-1; maybe TRBD1 (6 bases). The ends were cut back, 1 base at V and 3 bases at J, with 9 bases in the middle. CDR3 size: 14 residues. The germline V gene has CDR1 SNHLY and CDR2 FYNNEI. This chain's CDR3 is CASSEGGADTEAFF. CDR3 DNA: TGTGCCAGCAGTGAAGGGGGGGCGGACACTGAAGCTTTCTTT.

This clonotype was picked up many times. The genes are TRBV12-3 or TRBV12-4 and TRBJ1-1; no clear D. V lost 1 base and J 1 base, leaving 7 bases between the germline ends. The CDR3 contains 14 residues. The CDR3 DNA reads as TGTGCCAGCAGTTTAGGGGTCCCGAACACTGAAGCTTTCTTT. Residues: CASSLGVPNTEAFF.

This clonotype was counted a few times. The chain links TRBV18 to TRBJ1-4; weak D call: TRBD1 (6 bases). This CDR3 spans 13 amino acids. Germline CDR1 and CDR2: KGHSH and LQKENI. Trimming took 5 bases from V and 7 from J, leaving 11 bases between them. The CDR3 coding sequence is TGTGCCAGCTCAACCGGGACAAGTGAAAAACTGTTTTTT. Amino acids: CASSTGTSEKLFF.

This clonotype has at least ten counts. The CDR3 region has the DNA TGTGCCAGCAGCTTAGTTTGGTGGGAGCAGTTCTTC. Amino acid sequence: CASSLVWWEQFF. J is TRBJ2-1 and V is TRBV7-2; D is ambiguous. Germline V gene sequence: CDR1 SGHTA, CDR2 FQGNSA. The CDR3 loop spans 12 amino acids. With 1 base removed from V and 10 bases from J, the gap between germline ends came to 8 bases.

In this sample, this clonotype turned up many times. The chain combines TRBV11-2 with TRBJ1-5; TRBD1 is a possible D gene (5 bases). CDR1 SGHAT and CDR2 FQNNGV come from the germline V gene. The CDR3 runs 15 residues. V dropped 5 bases and J dropped 4 bases, with 15 bases sitting between them. Here the CDR3 reads CASSLELAGNQPQHF. The CDR3 DNA reads as TGTGCCAGCAGCCTTGAGTTAGCAGGGAATCAGCCCCAGCATTTT.

As regards this clonotype: This clone may be a read error of a much larger clone one base away. This chain links TRBV12-3 or TRBV12-4 with TRBJ2-2; 7 bases align to TRBD1. This CDR3 contains 14 residues. The junction had 1 base not matched to a gene; V was cut back by 2 bases and J by 4 bases. CDR3 DNA: TGTGCCAGCAGTTTAAAGGGGGCCACCGGGGAGCTGTTTTTT. Protein product: CASSLKGATGELFF.

This clonotype was recorded many times. The J gene is TRBJ1-5, the V gene TRBV2; D may be TRBD1 (6 bases). CDR1 is SNHLY and CDR2 is FYNNEI in the germline V gene. Trimming shortened V by 7 bases and J by 3 bases, and 7 bases separated the two germline ends. The CDR3 is 12 residues long. The chain's CDR3 is CASNRANQPQHF. DNA of the CDR3: TGTGCCAGCAACAGGGCCAATCAGCCCCAGCATTTT.

This clonotype was seen more than once but under ten times. The chain couples TRBV12-3 or TRBV12-4 to TRBJ1-4; D is uncertain. CDR3 size: 14 residues. V dropped 2 bases and J dropped 8 bases, with 12 bases sitting between them. CDR3 region: CASSLKREREKLFF. CDR3 in DNA: TGTGCCAGCAGTTTAAAGAGGGAGAGGGAAAAACTGTTTTTT.

The chain combines TRBV5-1 with TRBJ1-6, with TRBD1 as a possible D gene (5 bases). This CDR3 has 15 residues. V was pared by 1 base and J by 4 bases, with 9 bases between. The germline V gene encodes CDR1 SGHRS and CDR2 YFSETQ. The CDR3 DNA follows: TGCGCCAGCAGCTTGACGGCAGGGTATAATTCACCCCTCCACTTT. Its translation is CASSLTAGYNSPLHF.

This clonotype was detected a few times. The gene calls are TRBV27 and TRBJ2-5; possibly TRBD1 for D (6 bases). This CDR3 region has 15 residues. The V gene's germline CDR1 is MNHEY and CDR2 SMNVEV (reference sequence). The V gene lost 5 bases and the J gene lost 4 bases, with 17 bases spanning the gap. The CDR3 reads CASSPLTGIRETQYF. The CDR3 DNA is TGTGCCAGCAGTCCGCTAACAGGGATTCGAGAGACCCAGTACTTC.

The V gene is TRBV5-1, the J gene TRBJ1-4; D is possibly TRBD1 (5 bases). Between the trimmed V and J ends, which lost 0 bases and 8 bases, there was a span of 14 bases. The CDR3 is 15 amino acids. Looked up from germline, CDR1 is SGHRS and CDR2 is YFSETQ. CDR3 coding DNA: TGCGCCAGCAGCTTGGTGGGCAGGGAGGAGGAAAAACTGTTTTTT. It is translated as CASSLVGREEEKLFF.

Worth noting for this clonotype: Mismatch with germline at one junction end may stem from a read error. This chain links TRBV29-1 with TRBJ2-6, with D perhaps given as TRBD1 or TRBD2 (5 bases each). Germline V gene lookup returns CDR1 SQVTM and CDR2 ANQGSEA. The CDR3 loop spans 17 amino acids. The CDR3 protein is CSVEDKGRGSGTNVLTF. The CDR3 DNA is TGCAGCGTTGAAGATAAGGGTCGGGGCTCTGGGACCAACGTCCTGACTTTC.

The CDR3, as DNA: TGCGCCAGCAGCCAAAATGGAGAGACCCAGTACTTC. This sequence encodes CASSQNGETQYF. The chain combines TRBV4-1 with TRBJ2-5; D is uncertain. This CDR3 is built from 12 residues. V dropped 2 bases and J dropped 4 bases, with 5 bases sitting between them. Looked up from germline, CDR1 is MGHRA and CDR2 is YSYEKL.

This clonotype appeared many times. The V gene is TRBV6-1, the J gene TRBJ1-6; no clear D. Trimming removed 4 bases at V and 9 bases at J, with 13 bases between. The CDR3 has 14 amino acids. Germline loops: CDR1 MNHNS, CDR2 SASEGT. The chain's CDR3 is CASSAGEYGSPLHF. DNA of the CDR3: TGTGCCAGCAGTGCCGGGGAATATGGTTCACCCCTCCACTTT.

This clonotype has a count of ten or more. The rearrangement links TRBV6-2 or TRBV6-3 to TRBJ1-1, with 7 nucleotides matching TRBD1. Germline V gene data show CDR1 as MNHEY and CDR2 as SVGEGT. J gave up 0 bases and V 3 bases, and 16 bases lay outside the gene matches. The CDR3 extends over 19 amino acids. The CDR3 nucleotides are TGTGCCAGCAGTTATTTCCATTCCCTTAAACAGGGGATGAACACTGAAGCTTTCTTT. It codes for CASSYFHSLKQGMNTEAFF.

This clonotype came up many times. V usage is TRBV7-9 and J usage is TRBJ1-1, with 8 bases matching TRBD1. The J segment lost 4 bases and the V segment lost 4 bases, leaving 5 bases of the junction unmatched. Per the germline V gene, CDR1 is SEHNR and CDR2 is FQNEAQ (reference sequence). The CDR3 runs 14 residues. The CDR3 DNA reads as TGTGCCAGCAGCTCCGTCACAGGGGGCACTGAAGCTTTCTTT. As protein: CASSSVTGGTEAFF. The entire variable domain, with the rest obtained from reference TRBV7-9 and TRBJ1-1, is as follows: DTGVSQNPRHKITKRGQNVTFRCDPISEHNRLYWYRQTLGQGPEFLTYFQNEAQLEKSRLLSDRFSAERPKGSFSTLEIQRTEQGDSAMYLCASSSVTGGTEAFFGQGTRLTVV.

This rearrangement joins TRBV12-3 or TRBV12-4 to TRBJ1-5; D is uncertain. V lost 3 bases to trimming and J lost 6 bases, with 15 bases between them. This CDR3 has 15 residues. This CDR3 reads CASSFDPEPTQPQHF. The DNA of the CDR3 is TGTGCCAGCAGTTTTGACCCTGAACCCACTCAGCCCCAGCATTTT.

This clonotype was counted ten times or more. The CDR3 region has the DNA TGTGCCACCCGAAGCGGGAAGGGTAGTAGCTACAATGAGCAGTTCTTC. Residues: CATRSGKGSSYNEQFF. This chain links TRBV7-2 with TRBJ2-1; 7 positions agree with TRBD2. Germline V CDR1 and CDR2: SGHTA, FQGNSA. The CDR3 totals 16 residues. V trimming: 10 bases; J trimming: 3 bases; junction bases outside the gene matches: 15.

There are a few counts of this clonotype. This chain connects TRBV5-1 to TRBJ2-4, with D uncertain. Trimming took off 1 base at V and 0 bases at J, with 17 bases between the two ends. Per germline, CDR1 SGHRS and CDR2 YFSETQ. This CDR3 is 18 amino acids long. CDR3 bases: TGCGCCAGCAGCTTGTTGCCGGCATCTGAGGTAGCCAAAAACATTCAGTACTTC. The encoded protein is CASSLLPASEVAKNIQYF.

CDR3 loop: CASSPTGERYGYTF. The CDR3 DNA is TGCGCCAGCAGCCCAACAGGGGAACGGTATGGCTACACCTTC. The rearrangement uses TRBV5-1 and TRBJ1-2; 7 bases map to TRBD1. CDR3 size: 14 residues. The ends lost 4 bases at V and 5 bases at J; junction bases unmatched: 8. Germline V lookup: CDR1 SGHRS, CDR2 YFSETQ.

The table lists this clonotype with a few counts. The junction and the germline gene differ at one end; a read error may be behind it. The chain uses TRBV4-3 and TRBJ1-6; D unclear. This CDR3 spans 14 amino acids. Germline values: CDR1 LGHNA, CDR2 YSLEER. The CDR3 region has the DNA TGCGCCAGCAGCGAAGAGGGAAGGAGCTCACCCCTCCACTTT. Translating gives CASSEEGRSSPLHF.

This clonotype was observed many times. Here the CDR3 DNA reads TGTGCTAGTGCCTACCCCAACTTGAACACTGAAGCTTTCTTT. Translation: CASAYPNLNTEAFF. The V and J genes are TRBV12-5 and TRBJ1-1; the D is unclear. Germline loops: CDR1 LGHNT, CDR2 FRNRAP. V was cut by 7 bases and J by 0 bases, with 12 bases left in between. This CDR3 region has 14 residues.